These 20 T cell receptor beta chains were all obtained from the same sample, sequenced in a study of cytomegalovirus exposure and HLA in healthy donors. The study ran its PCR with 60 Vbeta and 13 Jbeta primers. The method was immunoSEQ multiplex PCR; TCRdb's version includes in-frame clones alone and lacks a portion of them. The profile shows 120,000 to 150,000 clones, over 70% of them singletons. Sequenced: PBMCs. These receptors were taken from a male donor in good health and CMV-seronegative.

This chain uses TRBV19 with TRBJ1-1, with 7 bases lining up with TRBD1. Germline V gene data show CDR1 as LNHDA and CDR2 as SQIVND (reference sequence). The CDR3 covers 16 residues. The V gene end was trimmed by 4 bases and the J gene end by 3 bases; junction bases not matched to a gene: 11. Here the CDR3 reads CASSKGAAGLYTEAFF. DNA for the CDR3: TGTGCCAGTAGTAAGGGGGCGGCAGGCCTATACACTGAAGCTTTCTTT.

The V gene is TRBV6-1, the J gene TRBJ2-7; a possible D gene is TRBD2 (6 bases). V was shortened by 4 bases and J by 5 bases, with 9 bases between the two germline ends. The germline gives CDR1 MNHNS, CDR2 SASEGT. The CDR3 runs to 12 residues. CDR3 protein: CASSGGRNEQYF. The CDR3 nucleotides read TGTGCCAGCAGTGGGGGGAGGAACGAGCAGTACTTC.

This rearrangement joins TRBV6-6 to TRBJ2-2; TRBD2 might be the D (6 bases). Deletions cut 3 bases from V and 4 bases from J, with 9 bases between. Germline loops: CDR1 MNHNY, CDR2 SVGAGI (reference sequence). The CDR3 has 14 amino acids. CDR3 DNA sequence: TGTGCCAGCAGTTATCAGGAGGGCACCGGGGAGCTGTTTTTT. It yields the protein CASSYQEGTGELFF.

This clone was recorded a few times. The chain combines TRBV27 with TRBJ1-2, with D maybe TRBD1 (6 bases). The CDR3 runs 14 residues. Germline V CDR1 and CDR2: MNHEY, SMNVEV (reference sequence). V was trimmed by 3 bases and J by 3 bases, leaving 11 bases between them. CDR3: CASSFSDRHYGYTF. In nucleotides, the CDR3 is TGTGCCAGCAGTTTTTCTGACAGGCACTATGGCTACACCTTC.

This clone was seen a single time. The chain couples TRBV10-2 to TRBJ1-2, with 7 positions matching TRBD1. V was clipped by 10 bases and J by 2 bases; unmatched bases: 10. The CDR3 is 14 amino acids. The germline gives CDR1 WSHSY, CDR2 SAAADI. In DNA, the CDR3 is TGCGCCACCCTGACAGGGACCAGCAACTATGGCTACACCTTC. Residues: CATLTGTSNYGYTF.

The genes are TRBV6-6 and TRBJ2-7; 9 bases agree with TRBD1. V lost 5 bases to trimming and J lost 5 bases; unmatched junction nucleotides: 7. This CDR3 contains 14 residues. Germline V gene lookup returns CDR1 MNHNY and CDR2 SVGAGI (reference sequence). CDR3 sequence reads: CASSDTGGWDEQYF. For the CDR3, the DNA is TGTGCCAGCAGTGATACAGGGGGCTGGGACGAGCAGTACTTC.

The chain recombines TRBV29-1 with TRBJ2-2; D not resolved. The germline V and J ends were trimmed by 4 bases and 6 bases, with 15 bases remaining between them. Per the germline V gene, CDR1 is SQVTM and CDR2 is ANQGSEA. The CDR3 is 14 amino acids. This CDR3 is CSVGARQTAGELFF. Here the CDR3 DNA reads TGCAGCGTTGGGGCCCGGCAGACCGCCGGGGAGCTGTTTTTT.

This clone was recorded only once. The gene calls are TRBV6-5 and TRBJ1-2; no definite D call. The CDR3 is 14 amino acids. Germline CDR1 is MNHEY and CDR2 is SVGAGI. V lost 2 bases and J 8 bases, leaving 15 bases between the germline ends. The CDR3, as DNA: TGTGCCAGCAGTTACACCACCCGGGAAGGCGGCTACACCTTC. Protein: CASSYTTREGGYTF.

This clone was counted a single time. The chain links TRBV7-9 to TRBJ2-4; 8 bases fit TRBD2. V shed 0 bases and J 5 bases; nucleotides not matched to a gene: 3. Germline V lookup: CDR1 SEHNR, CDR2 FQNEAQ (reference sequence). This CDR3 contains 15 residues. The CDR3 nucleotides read TGTGCCAGCAGCTTAGCTGGACTAGCTCAAAACATTCAGTACTTC. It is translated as CASSLAGLAQNIQYF.

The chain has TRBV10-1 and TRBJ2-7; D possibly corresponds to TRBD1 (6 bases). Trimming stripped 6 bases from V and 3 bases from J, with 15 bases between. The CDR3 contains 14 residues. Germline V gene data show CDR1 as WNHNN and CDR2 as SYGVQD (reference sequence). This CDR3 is CASSAATGGYEQYF. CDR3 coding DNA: TGCGCCAGCAGCGCCGCGACAGGAGGCTACGAGCAGTACTTC.

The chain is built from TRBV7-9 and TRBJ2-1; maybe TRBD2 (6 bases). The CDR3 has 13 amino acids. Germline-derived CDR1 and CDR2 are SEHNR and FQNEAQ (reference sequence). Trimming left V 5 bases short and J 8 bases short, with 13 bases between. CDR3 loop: CASSPRSSDEQFF. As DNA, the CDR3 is TGTGCCAGCAGCCCCCGTTCTAGCGATGAGCAGTTCTTC.

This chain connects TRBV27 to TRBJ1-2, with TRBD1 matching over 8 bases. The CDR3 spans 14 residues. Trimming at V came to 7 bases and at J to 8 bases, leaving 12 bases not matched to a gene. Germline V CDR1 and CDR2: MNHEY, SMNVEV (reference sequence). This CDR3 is CASKLFTGGTGYTF. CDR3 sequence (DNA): TGTGCCAGCAAACTATTCACAGGGGGGACGGGCTACACCTTC.

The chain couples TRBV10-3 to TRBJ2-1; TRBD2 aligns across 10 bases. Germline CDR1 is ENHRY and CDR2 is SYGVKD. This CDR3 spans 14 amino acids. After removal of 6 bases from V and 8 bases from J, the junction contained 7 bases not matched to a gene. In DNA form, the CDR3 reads TGTGCCATCAGAAAACTAGCGGGGAAGGATGAGCAGTTCTTC. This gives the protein CAIRKLAGKDEQFF.

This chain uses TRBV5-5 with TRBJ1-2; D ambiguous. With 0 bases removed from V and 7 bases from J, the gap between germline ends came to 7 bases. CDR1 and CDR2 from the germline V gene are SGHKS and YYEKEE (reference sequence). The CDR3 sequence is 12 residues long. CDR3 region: CASSLAARGYTF. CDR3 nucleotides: TGTGCCAGCAGCTTGGCCGCGCGTGGCTACACCTTC.

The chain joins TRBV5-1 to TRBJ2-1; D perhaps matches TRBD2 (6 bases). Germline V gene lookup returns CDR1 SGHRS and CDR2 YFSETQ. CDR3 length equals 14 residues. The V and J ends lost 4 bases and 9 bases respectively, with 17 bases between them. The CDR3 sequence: CASSIGGAVSEQFF. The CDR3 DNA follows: TGCGCCAGCAGCATTGGCGGGGCAGTTTCTGAGCAGTTCTTC.

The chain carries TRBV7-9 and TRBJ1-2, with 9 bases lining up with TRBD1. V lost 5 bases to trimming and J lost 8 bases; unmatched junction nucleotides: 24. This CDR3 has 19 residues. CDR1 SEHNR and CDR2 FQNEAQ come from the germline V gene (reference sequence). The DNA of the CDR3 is TGTGCCAGCAGCCCCCCGGTATTCGGACAGGGGAAGTCGTCGAAGGGCTACACCTTC. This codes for CASSPPVFGQGKSSKGYTF.

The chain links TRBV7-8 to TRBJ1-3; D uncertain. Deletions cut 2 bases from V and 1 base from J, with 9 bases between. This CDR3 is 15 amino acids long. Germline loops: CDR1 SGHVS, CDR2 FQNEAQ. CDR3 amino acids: CASSLISGSGNTIYF. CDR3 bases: TGTGCCAGCAGCTTAATAAGCGGTTCTGGAAACACCATATATTTT.

As DNA, the CDR3 is TGTGCCAGCAGCTTGGCCGGGGGGAATCAAGTGTACGAGCAGTACTTC. Amino acids: CASSLAGGNQVYEQYF. This rearrangement joins TRBV5-5 to TRBJ2-7; TRBD2 aligns across 7 bases. The trim removed 0 bases at V and 4 bases at J, leaving 10 bases unmatched. Germline V CDR1 and CDR2: SGHKS, YYEKEE (reference sequence). The CDR3 runs 16 residues.

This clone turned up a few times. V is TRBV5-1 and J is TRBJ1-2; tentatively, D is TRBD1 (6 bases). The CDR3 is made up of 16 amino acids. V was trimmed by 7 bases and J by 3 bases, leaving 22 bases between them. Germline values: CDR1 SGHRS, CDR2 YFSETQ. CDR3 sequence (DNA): TGCGCCAGCGGCACCCTCGCGGGGGCAAGAGACTATGGCTACACCTTC. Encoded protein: CASGTLAGARDYGYTF.

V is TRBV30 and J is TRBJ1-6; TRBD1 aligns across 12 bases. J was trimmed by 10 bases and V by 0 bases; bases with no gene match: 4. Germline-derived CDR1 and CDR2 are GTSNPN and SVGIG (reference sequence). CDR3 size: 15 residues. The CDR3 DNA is TGTGCCTGGAGTGTACGGGACAGGGGGCTGTCACCCCTCCACTTT. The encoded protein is CAWSVRDRGLSPLHF.